Presented here are 26 T cell receptor beta chains from one specimen sequenced in a study of OX40 agonist ivuxolimab in advanced cancers. The protocol was immunoSEQ multiplex PCR, while the TCRdb copy is restricted to in-frame clones and leaves out a portion. Among tens of thousands of clones listed, about 90% were seen once. The material was CD4+ or CD8+ T cells sorted from blood, obtained in a trial of the OX40 agonist ivuxolimab. The receptors were gathered from an adult with an advanced solid tumor such as melanoma, head and neck, liver or kidney cancer.

This clone turned up a few times. The chain is built from TRBV4-3 and TRBJ1-5; 8 bases match TRBD1. Losses at the gene ends were 0 bases for V and 6 bases for J; bases not matched to a gene: 4. Per germline, CDR1 LGHNA and CDR2 YSLEER. The CDR3 spans 15 residues. The CDR3 spells CASSQEWTGPQPQHF. The CDR3 DNA reads as TGCGCCAGCAGCCAAGAATGGACAGGGCCTCAGCCCCAGCATTTT.

The rearrangement links TRBV2 to TRBJ2-1; D might be TRBD1 (6 bases). The CDR3 covers 15 residues. Germline CDR1 is SNHLY and CDR2 is FYNNEI. V lost 4 bases and J 8 bases, leaving 18 bases between the germline ends. This chain's CDR3 is CASSGTTGLLHEQFF. CDR3 coding DNA: TGTGCCAGCAGTGGAACTACAGGGTTGCTCCATGAGCAGTTCTTC. The complete variable domain, with remaining parts taken from reference TRBV2 and TRBJ2-1, reads EPEVTQTPSHQVTQMGQEVILRCVPISNHLYFYWYRQILGQKVEFLVSFYNNEISEKSEIFDDQFSVERPDGSNFTLKIRSTKLEDSAMYFCASSGTTGLLHEQFFGPGTRLTVL.

J is TRBJ1-5 and V is TRBV30, with no clear D. Germline CDR1 reads GTSNPN; CDR2 reads SVGIG (reference sequence). V lost 0 bases, J lost 7 bases, and 10 bases lay in between. This CDR3 contains 13 residues. In DNA form, the CDR3 reads TGTGCCTGGAGTGTGAAGAACGGGCAGCCCCAGCATTTT. Its protein is CAWSVKNGQPQHF.

The rearrangement uses TRBV9 and TRBJ2-1, with D unclear. Germline V gene sequence: CDR1 SGDLS, CDR2 YYNGEE. The CDR3 contains 15 residues. Trimming pared 3 bases from V and 0 bases from J, leaving 10 bases between. CDR3 region: CASSARTDSYNEQFF. The CDR3 nucleotides read TGTGCCAGCAGCGCCCGGACCGACTCCTACAATGAGCAGTTCTTC.

The chain joins TRBV28 to TRBJ1-2; D might be TRBD1 (6 bases). Germline CDR1 is MDHEN and CDR2 is SYDVKM. V was trimmed by 5 bases and J by 3 bases, leaving 16 bases between them. The CDR3 length is 15 residues. Written as DNA, the CDR3 is TGTGCCAGCAGTACTACAGGGTACCTACACTATGGCTACACCTTC. Encoded protein: CASSTTGYLHYGYTF.

The rearrangement links TRBV5-8 to TRBJ1-3, with no clear D. The CDR3 totals 16 residues. Trimming shortened V by 6 bases and J by 0 bases, and 16 bases separated the two germline ends. The germline gives CDR1 SGHTS, CDR2 YDEGEE. CDR3 region: CASTGWAFLSGNTIYF. The DNA for the CDR3 is TGTGCCAGCACCGGATGGGCCTTCCTCTCTGGAAACACCATATATTTT.

This clone was counted only a few times. The rearrangement links TRBV13 to TRBJ1-1; D might be TRBD1 (5 bases). CDR1 PRHDT and CDR2 FYEKMQ come from the germline V gene (reference sequence). This CDR3 is built from 15 residues. V shed 2 bases and J shed 2 bases, with 12 bases lying between them. The CDR3 DNA follows: TGTGCCAGCAGCTTAAGGGGAGGCGTTAACACTGAAGCTTTCTTT. As protein: CASSLRGGVNTEAFF. The complete variable domain, with remaining parts taken from reference TRBV13 and TRBJ1-1, reads AAGVIQSPRHLIKEKRETATLKCYPIPRHDTVYWYQQGPGQDPQFLISFYEKMQSDKGSIPDRFSAQQFSDYHSELNMSSLELGDSALYFCASSLRGGVNTEAFFGQGTRLTVV.

This rearrangement joins TRBV4-2 to TRBJ1-1; possible D gene TRBD1, 5 bases. The V gene lost 0 bases and the J gene lost 6 bases, with 14 bases spanning the gap. The CDR3 runs 15 residues. CDR1 LGHNA and CDR2 YNFKEQ come from the germline V gene. The chain's CDR3 is CASSQDRGGSAEAFF. CDR3 sequence (DNA): TGTGCCAGCAGCCAAGACCGGGGGGGGTCGGCTGAAGCTTTCTTT.

The chain joins TRBV12-5 to TRBJ1-5, with D unresolved. Per germline, CDR1 LGHNT and CDR2 FRNRAP. Trimming left V 7 bases short and J 4 bases short, with 8 bases between. The CDR3 is 12 amino acids. As DNA, the CDR3 is TGTGCTAGTGTGGTGGGAAATCAGCCCCAGCATTTT. It specifies CASVVGNQPQHF.

The chain is built from TRBV2 and TRBJ1-2, with a weak D call TRBD1 (5 bases). Germline V gene data show CDR1 as SNHLY and CDR2 as FYNNEI. This CDR3 region has 18 residues. V lost 0 bases, J lost 3 bases, and 20 bases lay in between. The DNA of the CDR3 is TGTGCCAGCAGTGAAGCGGCCCAGGGACTCACGGACTACTATGGCTACACCTTC. Its translation is CASSEAAQGLTDYYGYTF.

The chain is built from TRBV6-6 and TRBJ2-7; no definite D call. Trimming removed 0 bases from V and 4 bases from J, with 7 bases in between. CDR1 and CDR2 from the germline V gene are MNHNY and SVGAGI (reference sequence). The CDR3 has 13 residues. The CDR3 protein is CASSYSSEYEQYV. The CDR3 DNA reads TGTGCCAGCAGTTACTCGAGCGAATACGAGCAGTACGTC.

This clone has just one count. The chain carries TRBV7-9 and TRBJ2-1; D not certain. CDR1 is SEHNR, CDR2 FQNEAQ, per germline (reference sequence). The V end was cut by 1 base, the J end by 4 bases, with 5 bases between. The CDR3 consists of 13 residues. For the CDR3, the DNA is TGTGCCAGCAGCTTAGTCCTGTACAATGAGCAGTTCTTC. Translated, it gives CASSLVLYNEQFF. The full variable domain, its missing parts supplied by reference TRBV7-9 and TRBJ2-1, is DTGVSQNPRHKITKRGQNVTFRCDPISEHNRLYWYRQTLGQGPEFLTYFQNEAQLEKSRLLSDRFSAERPKGSFSTLEIQRTEQGDSAMYLCASSLVLYNEQFFGPGTRLTVL.

The genes are TRBV6-5 and TRBJ1-5, with D possibly matching TRBD1 (6 bases). Germline V gives CDR1 MNHEY, CDR2 SVGAGI. CDR3 length: 13 residues. V was clipped by 2 bases and J by 9 bases, with 11 bases between them. CDR3 in amino acids: CASSYGVTGPQHF. DNA for the CDR3: TGTGCCAGCAGTTACGGGGTGACAGGGCCCCAGCATTTT.

The rearrangement uses TRBV2 and TRBJ2-2, with unresolved D. This CDR3 comprises 12 residues. Trimming removed 4 bases from V and 3 bases from J, with 3 bases in between. Looked up from germline, CDR1 is SNHLY and CDR2 is FYNNEI. The CDR3 DNA sequence: TGTGCCAGCAGTGCGGACACCGGGGAGCTGTTTTTT. It translates to CASSADTGELFF. Full variable domain (rest looked up from reference TRBV2 and TRBJ2-2): EPEVTQTPSHQVTQMGQEVILRCVPISNHLYFYWYRQILGQKVEFLVSFYNNEISEKSEIFDDQFSVERPDGSNFTLKIRSTKLEDSAMYFCASSADTGELFFGEGSRLTVL.

The V call is TRBV6-6, the J call TRBJ1-6; D uncertain. Trimming stripped 6 bases from V and 3 bases from J, with 6 bases between. This CDR3 has 13 residues. Germline V gene data show CDR1 as MNHNY and CDR2 as SVGAGI (reference sequence). The CDR3 DNA is TGTGCCAGCAGACAGTTCTATAATTCACCCCTCCACTTT. As protein: CASRQFYNSPLHF.

This chain links TRBV6-5 with TRBJ1-1; D is possibly TRBD1 (6 bases). CDR3 size: 11 residues. Trimming removed 10 bases from V and 4 bases from J, with 10 bases in between. CDR1 and CDR2 (germline): MNHEY, SVGAGI. CDR3 DNA sequence: TGTGCCATATCCAGGGGCACTGAAGCTTTCTTT. This translates into CAISRGTEAFF.

The rearrangement links TRBV5-8 to TRBJ2-7; either TRBD1 or TRBD2 may fit D (6 bases each). Trimming took 1 base from V and 1 from J, leaving 12 bases between them. This CDR3 has 15 amino acids. The germline CDR1 and CDR2 sequences are SGHTS and YDEGEE. The CDR3 spells CASSLHRGGSYEQYF. The CDR3 nucleotides read TGTGCCAGCAGCTTGCACCGAGGGGGGTCCTACGAGCAGTACTTC.

This chain connects TRBV11-2 to TRBJ1-5; D uncertain. The germline CDR1 and CDR2 sequences are SGHAT and FQNNGV. This CDR3 has 13 amino acids. V was clipped by 3 bases and J by 6 bases, with 9 bases between them. CDR3 coding DNA: TGTGCCAGCAGCTTGACGACGGGTCAGCCCCAGCATTTT. Translation: CASSLTTGQPQHF.

This clone has only a few counts. This chain uses TRBV19 with TRBJ1-5; 7 bases line up with TRBD1. The germline gives CDR1 LNHDA, CDR2 SQIVND (reference sequence). V dropped 8 bases and J dropped 1; count of bases not matched to a gene: 11. The CDR3 extends over 16 amino acids. CDR3 amino acids: CASGVHRGRSNQPQHF. CDR3 sequence (DNA): TGTGCCAGTGGGGTTCACAGGGGAAGAAGCAATCAGCCCCAGCATTTT.

The chain employs TRBV5-4 and TRBJ2-7, with TRBD1 identical over 7 bases. With V trimmed by 6 bases and J by 4 bases, 13 bases remained unmatched. This CDR3 region has 15 residues. Per the germline V gene, CDR1 is SGHNT and CDR2 is YYREEE (reference sequence). The CDR3, as DNA: TGTGCCAGCACCCAACAGGGGTCGGCGAATTACGAGCAGTACTTC. Protein sequence: CASTQQGSANYEQYF.

The CDR3 is CATSRTNSIYNEQFF. The DNA of the CDR3 is TGTGCCACCAGCAGGACTAACTCGATATACAATGAGCAGTTCTTC. V and J are TRBV15 and TRBJ2-1; D might be TRBD2 (5 bases). Trimming stripped 3 bases from V and 4 bases from J, with 13 bases between. The germline V gene encodes CDR1 LNHNV and CDR2 YYDKDF (reference sequence). This CDR3 contains 15 residues.

The chain links TRBV28 to TRBJ1-5; the D gene is possibly TRBD1 (6 bases). The CDR3 consists of 16 residues. CDR1 is MDHEN and CDR2 is SYDVKM in the germline V gene. Between the trimmed V and J ends, which lost 5 bases and 7 bases, there was a span of 21 bases. In DNA, the CDR3 is TGTGCCAGCAGTATGACCGGGGGCGCAGCTCGGCAGCCCCAGCATTTT. Its translation is CASSMTGGAARQPQHF.

The chain combines TRBV28 with TRBJ2-7, with D perhaps given as TRBD1 or TRBD2 (6 bases each). Between the trimmed V and J ends, which lost 4 bases and 6 bases, there was a span of 13 bases. The CDR3 consists of 13 residues. Germline CDR1 and CDR2: MDHEN and SYDVKM. CDR3 bases: TGTGCCAGCAGTTACCACAGGGAGGCCGAGCAGTACTTC. Residues: CASSYHREAEQYF.

In its sample, this clone was seen once. The chain joins TRBV30 to TRBJ1-4, with D unresolved. V was trimmed by 3 bases and J by 2 bases, leaving 16 bases between them. CDR3 length equals 16 residues. CDR1 GTSNPN and CDR2 SVGIG come from the germline V gene (reference sequence). CDR3 amino acids: CAWSAFGEATNEKLFF. The CDR3 DNA sequence: TGTGCCTGGAGCGCTTTCGGGGAAGCCACTAATGAAAAACTGTTTTTT.

V and J are TRBV13 and TRBJ1-5; D unresolved. V was trimmed by 3 bases and J by 9 bases, leaving 12 bases between them. Germline lookup yields CDR1 PRHDT and CDR2 FYEKMQ (reference sequence). This CDR3 spans 13 amino acids. CDR3 nucleotide sequence: TGTGCCAGCAGCTTTGGCCGTTGGGGGCCCCAGCATTTT. Translation gives CASSFGRWGPQHF.

The chain carries TRBV19 and TRBJ2-7; D remains unclear. The V and J ends lost 5 bases and 0 bases respectively, with 8 bases between them. Germline V gene sequence: CDR1 LNHDA, CDR2 SQIVND (reference sequence). The CDR3 contains 13 residues. CDR3 in amino acids: CASSPILSYEQYF. In DNA form, the CDR3 reads TGTGCCAGTAGTCCCATTCTCTCCTACGAGCAGTACTTC.